Detailed here is one T cell receptor (beta chain). What it binds is not known. Building of the TCR beta libraries involved iRepertoire HTBI primers and Arm-PCR of CDR3 regions. One entry per CDR3 protein, called by TCRdb with MiXCR from the multiplex PCR reads. The profile shows under 500,000 distinct CDR3 sequences, about 15% of them singletons. The data originate from a study of regulatory T cells in long-lasting Graves disease. Described time point: newly diagnosed GD, antithyroid drugs for less than 3 months. RNA extracted from PBMCs served as the sequencing template. Study findings and constraints: Lower TCR diversity was seen in persistent Graves' patients than in newly diagnosed ones.

The CDR3 extends over 15 amino acids. V was clipped by 6 bases and J by 2 bases, with 15 bases between them. Germline V gene data show CDR1 as MNHNS and CDR2 as SASEGT. These data were also filed under a second study, of T cells in Graves' hyperthyroidism and ophthalmopathy.

The sample was peripheral blood mononuclear cells (PBMCs), taken at new diagnosis, from a patient treated with antithyroid drugs. This TCR came from a woman younger than 45 with Graves disease. The J gene is TRBJ2-3, the V gene TRBV6-1, with TRBD1 as a possible D gene (5 bases). The CDR3 DNA reads TGTGCCAGCAGGGGGCGTCGAACTAACACAGATACGCAGTATTTT. This gives the protein CASRGRRTNTDTQYF.